These T cell receptor beta chains were read from a single sample in a study of blood T cell repertoires in COVID-19. Using immunoSEQ multiplex PCR, the repertoire was profiled, and TCRdb retains in-frame clones only, with some absent. The table has some 510,000 clones, around 87% seen once. Source material: PBMCs or T cells enriched from blood (not recorded which). The receptor source for this set is a woman between 35 and 50 years old who had recovered from COVID-19. Both conserved end residues are part of each CDR3. Each record gives: D gene, J gene, V gene, clone size, CDR3 protein, CDR3 DNA. A D gene is named only where the DNA matches it firmly. Size values are once, few and many counts, or a class for expanded clones, and some rows have none.

D: TRBD1; J: TRBJ1-3; V: TRBV4-3; size: .; CDR3: CASSYGTVSGNTIYF; DNA: TGCGCCAGCAGCTACGGGACAGTCTCTGGAAACACCATATATTTT
D: TRBD1; J: TRBJ2-7; V: TRBV27; size: .; CDR3: CASSLGTGYAYEQYF; DNA: TGTGCCAGCAGTTTGGGGACAGGGTACGCCTACGAGCAGTACTTC
D: TRBD1; J: TRBJ1-2; V: TRBV18; size: .; CDR3: CASSPSPDRINGYTF; DNA: TGTGCCAGCTCACCGTCCCCGGACAGGATAAATGGCTACACCTTC
D: TRBD1; J: TRBJ2-7; V: TRBV5-6; size: once; CDR3: CASSLIGQGTYEQYF; DNA: TGTGCCAGCAGCCTAATAGGACAGGGGACCTACGAGCAGTACTTC
D: .; J: TRBJ1-1; V: TRBV18; size: many; CDR3: CASSLQGSVNTEAFF; DNA: TGTGCCAGCTCACTACAGGGTAGCGTAAACACTGAAGCTTTCTTT
D: TRBD1; J: TRBJ2-3; V: TRBV5-8; size: once; CDR3: CASSLARTGSDTQYF; DNA: TGTGCCAGCAGCTTGGCCCGGACAGGGAGCGATACGCAGTATTTT
D: TRBD2; J: TRBJ2-7; V: TRBV7-6; size: .; CDR3: CASSQIPTSGTYEQYF; DNA: TGTGCCAGCAGCCAAATCCCTACTAGCGGCACCTACGAGCAGTACTTC
D: .; J: TRBJ2-1; V: TRBV27; size: .; CDR3: CASSLNPRYNEQFF; DNA: TGTGCCAGCAGTCTCAATCCCCGGTACAATGAGCAGTTCTTC
D: .; J: TRBJ1-6; V: TRBV5-1; size: .; CDR3: CASSMTVNNSPLHF; DNA: TGCGCCAGCAGCATGACAGTAAATAATTCACCCCTCCACTTT
D: .; J: TRBJ2-5; V: TRBV11-2; size: .; CDR3: CASSLPTPSGPETQYF; DNA: TGTGCCAGCAGCTTGCCCACCCCATCAGGTCCGGAGACCCAGTACTTC
D: .; J: TRBJ1-2; V: TRBV10-2; size: .; CDR3: CASKVGGEGGYTF; DNA: TGCGCCAGCAAGGTGGGAGGGGAGGGTGGCTACACCTTC
D: .; J: TRBJ1-2; V: TRBV2; size: .; CDR3: CASSEGLHYGYTF; DNA: TGTGCCAGCAGTGAGGGCCTTCACTATGGCTACACCTTC
D: .; J: TRBJ1-3; V: TRBV7-2; size: .; CDR3: CASSLAGQRGNTIYF; DNA: TGTGCCAGCAGCTTAGCGGGGCAGCGTGGAAACACCATATATTTT
D: TRBD2; J: TRBJ2-7; V: TRBV19; size: .; CDR3: CASSQKVGLAGYEQYF; DNA: TGTGCCAGTAGCCAAAAAGTGGGACTAGCGGGCTACGAGCAGTACTTC
D: .; J: TRBJ1-5; V: TRBV6-2/TRBV6-3; size: .; CDR3: CASSRRQESNQPQHF; DNA: TGTGCCAGCAGTCGACGACAGGAGAGCAATCAGCCCCAGCATTTT
D: TRBD1; J: TRBJ2-7; V: TRBV6-5; size: .; CDR3: CASRTGGLPYEQYF; DNA: TGTGCCAGCAGGACAGGGGGCCTCCCCTACGAGCAGTACTTC
D: TRBD1; J: TRBJ2-1; V: TRBV27; size: few; CDR3: CASSLSQGVAYNEQFF; DNA: TGTGCCAGCAGTTTATCACAGGGGGTCGCCTACAATGAGCAGTTCTTC
D: .; J: TRBJ1-2; V: TRBV7-2; size: .; CDR3: CASSLDPGQYYGYTF; DNA: TGTGCCAGCAGCTTAGACCCCGGACAGTACTATGGCTACACCTTC
D: .; J: TRBJ1-3; V: TRBV11-2; size: once; CDR3: CASSWEGSVAGNTIYF; DNA: TGTGCCAGCAGCTGGGAGGGATCGGTAGCTGGAAACACCATATATTTT
D: .; J: TRBJ2-7; V: TRBV19; size: .; CDR3: CASSRFGYEQYF; DNA: TGTGCCAGTAGCCGGTTCGGCTACGAGCAGTACTTC
D: .; J: TRBJ2-5; V: TRBV7-2; size: .; CDR3: CASNLVSETQYF; DNA: TGTGCCAGCAACCTAGTTAGCGAGACCCAGTACTTC
D: .; J: TRBJ1-4; V: TRBV11-2; size: .; CDR3: CASSPRGDKGEKLFF; DNA: TGTGCCAGCAGCCCCCGGGGGGATAAGGGTGAAAAACTGTTTTTT
D: TRBD2; J: TRBJ2-7; V: TRBV6-2/TRBV6-3; size: once; CDR3: CASSYSGPASGTPFCEQYF; DNA: TGTGCCAGCAGTTACTCAGGTCCGGCTAGCGGGACACCCTTCTGCGAGCAGTACTTC
D: TRBD2; J: TRBJ2-3; V: TRBV5-1; size: .; CDR3: CASSLEAGGTDTQYF; DNA: TGCGCCAGCAGCTTGGAGGCGGGGGGGACAGATACGCAGTATTTT
D: TRBD1; J: TRBJ2-2; V: TRBV5-5; size: .; CDR3: CASSRLGQSTGELFF; DNA: TGTGCCAGCAGCCGCCTGGGACAGAGCACCGGGGAGCTGTTTTTT
D: .; J: TRBJ1-3; V: TRBV4-3; size: .; CDR3: CASSQGYGISGNTIYF; DNA: TGCGCCAGCAGCCAAGGGTACGGGATCTCTGGAAACACCATATATTTT
D: .; J: TRBJ1-5; V: TRBV4-2; size: .; CDR3: CASSQLGRPGGPQHF; DNA: TGTGCCAGCAGCCAGTTAGGCAGGCCCGGGGGTCCCCAGCATTTT
D: .; J: TRBJ1-5; V: TRBV5-8; size: .; CDR3: CASSQFDSPSNQPQHF; DNA: TGTGCCAGCAGCCAGTTCGACAGTCCCAGCAATCAGCCCCAGCATTTT
D: TRBD2; J: TRBJ2-4; V: TRBV7-2; size: once; CDR3: CASSYGLAGGLDKNIQYF; DNA: TGTGCCAGCAGCTACGGACTAGCGGGAGGGCTGGATAAAAACATTCAGTACTTC
D: .; J: TRBJ1-1; V: TRBV27; size: .; CDR3: CASSFAQVAEAFF; DNA: TGTGCCAGCAGTTTCGCCCAGGTAGCTGAAGCTTTCTTT
D: .; J: TRBJ1-5; V: TRBV7-9; size: few; CDR3: CASSQGTGNQPQHF; DNA: TGTGCCAGCAGCCAAGGCACAGGGAATCAGCCCCAGCATTTT
D: TRBD2; J: TRBJ2-2; V: TRBV6-2/TRBV6-3; size: .; CDR3: CASSYSTQVSGRITGELFF; DNA: TGTGCCAGCAGTTACTCGACCCAGGTGAGCGGGAGGATCACCGGGGAGCTGTTTTTT
D: TRBD2; J: TRBJ2-1; V: TRBV2; size: .; CDR3: CASSEPNLAAYNEQFF; DNA: TGTGCCAGCAGTGAGCCCAACCTAGCGGCATACAATGAGCAGTTCTTC
D: .; J: TRBJ1-1; V: TRBV29-1; size: .; CDR3: CSVSLRRSNTEAFF; DNA: TGCAGCGTTAGCCTGCGAAGATCGAACACTGAAGCTTTCTTT
D: TRBD1; J: TRBJ1-6; V: TRBV18; size: .; CDR3: CASSPGTGNSPLHF; DNA: TGTGCCAGCTCACCGGGGACAGGGAATTCACCCCTCCACTTT
D: .; J: TRBJ2-2; V: TRBV7-2; size: .; CDR3: CASSLAGLNTGELFF; DNA: TGTGCCAGCAGCTTGGCGGGGTTGAACACCGGGGAGCTGTTTTTT